This T cell receptor beta chain is from a study of molecular identifiers for immune sequencing clone quantification. V trimming: 1 base; J trimming: 0 bases; junction bases outside the gene matches: 3. Germline V gene lookup returns CDR1 LGHDT and CDR2 YNNKEL (reference sequence). The CDR3 sequence is 16 residues long. Using its own MiXCR run on the PCR reads, TCRdb lists one record per CDR3 protein. The table records over 550,000 distinct CDR3 sequences, about 25% of them present only once. Naive CD8 T cells, phenotype CD8+CD4-CCR7+CD45RA+, were sorted. The source material was naive CD8+ T cells from blood, with Jurkat cell RNA spiked in. Subset of the sample: FACS-sorted CD8+CD4-CCR7+CD45RA+ naive T cells. This clonotype was obtained from a human donor in good health. Some libraries in this study had Jurkat cell RNA spiked in. The genes are TRBV3-1 and TRBJ2-4; 7 nucleotides align to TRBD2. CDR3 sequence reads: CASSQGGGGAKNIQYF. CDR3 nucleotides: TGTGCCAGCAGCCAAGGGGGCGGGGGAGCCAAAAACATTCAGTACTTC.